These T cell receptor beta chains were read from a single sample in a study of Graves' ophthalmopathy and Graves' hyperthyroidism. TCRdb re-derived calls from the multiplex PCR reads in MiXCR, one entry per CDR3 protein. The top ten hold more than 2.5% of the sample, which has 500,000 to 800,000 distinct CDR3 sequences, about 40% seen once. The sequenced sample consisted of peripheral blood. The receptors derive from an adult man with Graves' ophthalmopathy. Both conserved end residues are part of each CDR3. A D gene is named only where the DNA matches it firmly.

TRBJ2-6 | NA | TRBV4-3 | CASSQSAANALTF
TRBJ1-4 | TRBD1 | TRBV2 | CASSPQGVFDEKLFF
TRBJ2-3 | TRBD2 | TRBV10-3 | CAASPGLAGVDTQYF
TRBJ2-2 | TRBD1 | TRBV2 | CASSRQGPNTGELFF
TRBJ2-2 | NA | TRBV29-1 | CSVEDVPGELFF
TRBJ2-3 | NA | TRBV6-2/TRBV6-3 | CASSEGRGGDTQYF
TRBJ2-5 | NA | TRBV29-1 | CSVDWGQETQYF
TRBJ1-1 | TRBD1 | TRBV4-2 | CASSQDEGARTEAFF
TRBJ1-4 | TRBD1 | TRBV2 | CATTRTGGYTNEKLFF
TRBJ2-7 | NA | TRBV20-1 | CSAREPSGGEQYF
TRBJ1-1 | NA | TRBV14 | CASPRGARQPEAFF
TRBJ1-2 | NA | TRBV10-2 | CASMGENYGYTF
TRBJ2-6 | TRBD2 | TRBV7-2 | CASSLASGELSGANVLTF
TRBJ1-3 | NA | TRBV25-1 | CASSDARNSGNTIYF
TRBJ1-2 | NA | TRBV14 | CASSIQTGYGYTF
TRBJ1-1 | TRBD1 | TRBV10-3 | CAISALRQGGHMNTEAFF
TRBJ2-7 | TRBD2 | TRBV25-1 | CASIGGGEQYF
TRBJ1-2 | TRBD1 | TRBV19 | CASSARNRGVDYGYTF
TRBJ1-5 | NA | TRBV29-1 | CSVVQVPQHF
TRBJ1-2 | NA | TRBV2 | CASNPGANYGYTF
TRBJ2-2 | NA | TRBV4-3 | CASSQDVGENTGELFF
TRBJ1-1 | NA | TRBV25-1 | CASRRKGEAFF
TRBJ2-7 | NA | TRBV20-1 | CSARLTDSTYEQYF
TRBJ2-5 | TRBD2 | TRBV29-1 | CSVEGRGARETQYF
TRBJ1-1 | TRBD1 | TRBV12-3/TRBV12-4 | CASSSGDRANTEAFF
TRBJ2-2 | NA | TRBV11-3 | CASSPQAGLLTGELFF
TRBJ1-2 | NA | TRBV6-5 | CASSYSINGGSNYGYTF
TRBJ1-2 | NA | TRBV29-1 | CSVNGVRGGYTF
TRBJ1-5 | TRBD1 | TRBV5-8 | CASSLEGLTGDGPQHF
TRBJ2-2 | NA | TRBV24-1 | CATSDLQVANTGELFF
TRBJ1-2 | TRBD1 | TRBV7-7 | CASSQQGDRVYGYTF
TRBJ2-5 | TRBD2 | TRBV10-3 | CAISGSASGGPGEIQYF
TRBJ2-7 | TRBD2 | TRBV19 | CASSAARGYYEQYF
TRBJ2-3 | NA | TRBV12-3/TRBV12-4 | CASSFKRTTTDTQYF
TRBJ2-5 | NA | TRBV12-3/TRBV12-4 | CASSFYQAGGETQYF
TRBJ1-2 | TRBD1 | TRBV29-1 | CSDGQGGYTF
TRBJ2-7 | NA | TRBV25-1 | CASRDRAAYEQYF
NA | NA | TRBV7-3 | CASSPRDGYYEQYF
TRBJ1-1 | NA | TRBV7-2 | CASSATRPSSTEAFF
TRBJ2-7 | TRBD2 | TRBV4-2 | CASSQEAGGPSYEQYF
TRBJ1-4 | TRBD1 | TRBV20-1 | CSARARTGALNEKLFF
TRBJ2-2 | NA | TRBV29-1 | CSAVGVAGELFF
TRBJ2-5 | NA | TRBV7-2 | CASSTLGGGRGETQYF
TRBJ1-6 | NA | TRBV10-3 | CAISGQYNSPLHF
TRBJ2-5 | NA | TRBV11-2 | CASTYGGRGSYETQYF
TRBJ1-4 | TRBD1 | TRBV29-1 | CSGGTGIANEKLFF
TRBJ1-1 | NA | TRBV5-1 | CASSFVWPNTEAFF
TRBJ1-2 | NA | TRBV4-3 | CASSQEGRGVGYTF
TRBJ2-3 | TRBD1 | TRBV24-1 | CATRPTGSDTQYF
TRBJ2-7 | NA | TRBV5-1 | CASSGQSSYEQYF